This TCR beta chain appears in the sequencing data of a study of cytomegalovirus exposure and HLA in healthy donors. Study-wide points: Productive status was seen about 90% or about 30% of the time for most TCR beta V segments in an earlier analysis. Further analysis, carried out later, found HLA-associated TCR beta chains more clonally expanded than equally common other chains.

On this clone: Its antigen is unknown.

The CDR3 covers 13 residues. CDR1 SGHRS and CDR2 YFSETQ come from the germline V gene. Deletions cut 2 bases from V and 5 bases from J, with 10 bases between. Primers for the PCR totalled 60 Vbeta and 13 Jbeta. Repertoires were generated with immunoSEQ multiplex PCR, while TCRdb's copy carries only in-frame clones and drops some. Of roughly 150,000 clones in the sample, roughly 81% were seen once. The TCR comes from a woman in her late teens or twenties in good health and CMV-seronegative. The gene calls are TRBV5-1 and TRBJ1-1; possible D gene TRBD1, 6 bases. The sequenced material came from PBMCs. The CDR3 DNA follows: TGCGCCAGCAGCTTCTCAGGGGAAACTGAAGCTTTCTTT. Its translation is CASSFSGETEAFF.